Listed below are T cell receptor beta chains from one sample, sequenced in a study of control samples from healthy donors and cancer patients. Repertoires were generated with immunoSEQ multiplex PCR, while TCRdb's copy carries only in-frame clones and drops some. This sample has 50,000 to 75,000 clones, with around 87% found just once. The sample consisted of PBMCs. These receptors were taken from a man aged 55 to 69 with colorectal cancer. Both conserved end residues are part of each CDR3. D genes are given only for firm matches. Not all rows give a size; the values are once, few, many and, for expanded clones, a class.

DNA	CDR3	V	J	size	D
TGCGCCAGCAGCCAAGAATCTAGGACAGGGGCAATAGGGGGCTACACCTTC	CASSQESRTGAIGGYTF	TRBV4-3	TRBJ1-2	-	TRBD1
TGTGCCAGCAGTTACTCGCCAGAAAATGGGCAGCCCCAGCATTTT	CASSYSPENGQPQHF	TRBV6-6	TRBJ1-5	few	-
TGTGCCAGCAGCTTGGCCCCGGGCCGAACCACAGATACGCAGTATTTT	CASSLAPGRTTDTQYF	TRBV5-8	TRBJ2-3	-	-
TGTGCCAGCAGCTTCGGACTAGCGGGGGGGCAATACTCCTACAATGAGCAGTTCTTC	CASSFGLAGGQYSYNEQFF	TRBV5-4	TRBJ2-1	-	TRBD2
TGTGCCAGCAGTCCGGACTCAAATCAGCCCCAGCATTTT	CASSPDSNQPQHF	TRBV2	TRBJ1-5	-	-
TGTGCCAGCACCAGGACTAGCGGAAAAGAGACCCAGTACTTC	CASTRTSGKETQYF	TRBV2	TRBJ2-5	once	TRBD2
TGTGCCAGCAGCTCCAGGGATGATGGGACTAGCGGAGATCATGAGCAGTTCTTC	CASSSRDDGTSGDHEQFF	TRBV7-8	TRBJ2-1	-	TRBD2
TGTGCCAGCAGCCCGGCGGGTAGCGGAGGGATGGAGACCCAGTACTTC	CASSPAGSGGMETQYF	TRBV5-4	TRBJ2-5	-	-
TGTGCCAGCAGCCAAGTTGATAGCGGGGAATACGAGCAGTACTTC	CASSQVDSGEYEQYF	TRBV4-2	TRBJ2-7	-	TRBD2
TGTGCCAGCTCACCACGCGGGACCGGAGGAGAGACCCAGTACTTC	CASSPRGTGGETQYF	TRBV18	TRBJ2-5	-	-
TGTGCCAGCTCACCCGGTGCCCAGCGGGGGGCTGCAGATACGCAGTATTTT	CASSPGAQRGAADTQYF	TRBV18	TRBJ2-3	-	TRBD2
TGTGCCAGCAGTTTAGGGGGGGGCCAGCTCTATGAGCAGTTCTTC	CASSLGGGQLYEQFF	TRBV27	TRBJ2-1	-	-
TGTGCCAGCAGCGCCACAGGGGCCGGTGAAGCTTTCTTT	CASSATGAGEAFF	TRBV11-3	TRBJ1-1	-	TRBD1
TGTGCCAGAAGCGCTAATGGACTAGCGGGGGGGCCGGTGGAGACCCAGTACTTC	CARSANGLAGGPVETQYF	TRBV5-3	TRBJ2-5	-	TRBD2
TGTGCCAGCAGCCTACAGGGCTTTGAGCAGTTCTTC	CASSLQGFEQFF	TRBV5-6	TRBJ2-1	-	-
TGTGCCAGCAGCCTAGGACAGAACACTGAAGCTTTCTTT	CASSLGQNTEAFF	TRBV11-2	TRBJ1-1	few	-
TGTGCCAGCTCACCCTCAGGACCTAGCGGGGGGCTCAATGAGCAGTTCTTC	CASSPSGPSGGLNEQFF	TRBV18	TRBJ2-1	-	TRBD2
TGTGCCAGCAGCTTATACAGCGAGGAGACCCAGTACTTC	CASSLYSEETQYF	TRBV7-8	TRBJ2-5	-	-
TGTGCCAGCAGCCAAAGTGGGACAGGGACCTACGAGCAGTACTTC	CASSQSGTGTYEQYF	TRBV7-2	TRBJ2-7	few	TRBD1
TGTGCCAGCAGCTTTGTGGGGTGGGAGACCCAGTACTTC	CASSFVGWETQYF	TRBV11-2	TRBJ2-5	-	-